Below are 5 T cell receptor beta chains sequenced from a single sample in a study of blood T cell repertoires in COVID-19. Data came from immunoSEQ multiplex PCR; TCRdb stores just in-frame clones and leaves some out. This table holds about 140,000 clones, 76% found once. The sample was peripheral blood. Receptors originate from a woman of 80 years or more with active or convalescent COVID-19.

The chain recombines TRBV6-5 with TRBJ2-4; 7 nucleotides line up with TRBD2. V shed 6 bases and J 7 bases; nucleotides not matched to a gene: 9. Germline V gene lookup returns CDR1 MNHEY and CDR2 SVGAGI. The CDR3 is 14 residues long. Here the CDR3 reads CASRIRTSVNIQYF. The CDR3 DNA follows: TGTGCCAGCAGGATACGCACTAGCGTCAACATTCAGTACTTC.

This chain uses TRBV30 with TRBJ1-3; D unresolved. The CDR3 has 17 amino acids. V was pared by 0 bases and J by 0 bases, with 15 bases between. In germline, CDR1 is GTSNPN, CDR2 SVGIG (reference sequence). CDR3 sequence (DNA): TGTGCCTGGAGTGTAACTTTGGGCCTATTCTCTGGAAACACCATATATTTT. Translating gives CAWSVTLGLFSGNTIYF. The full variable domain, its missing parts supplied by reference TRBV30 and TRBJ1-3, is SQTIHQWPATLVQPVGSPLSLECTVEGTSNPNLYWYRQAAGRGLQLLFYSVGIGQISSEVPQNLSASRPQDRQFILSSKKLLLSDSGFYLCAWSVTLGLFSGNTIYFGEGSWLTVV.

This chain links TRBV2 with TRBJ2-2, with 9 bases fitting TRBD1. The V gene's germline CDR1 is SNHLY and CDR2 FYNNEI. J was trimmed by 5 bases and V by 6 bases; bases with no gene match: 10. The CDR3 length is 16 residues. The CDR3 sequence is CASRQNTGGRTGELFF. The CDR3 bases are TGTGCCAGCAGACAAAATACAGGGGGCCGGACCGGGGAGCTGTTTTTT. Based on the CDR3 plus reference TRBV2 and TRBJ2-2, the full variable domain is EPEVTQTPSHQVTQMGQEVILRCVPISNHLYFYWYRQILGQKVEFLVSFYNNEISEKSEIFDDQFSVERPDGSNFTLKIRSTKLEDSAMYFCASRQNTGGRTGELFFGEGSRLTVL.

This clone was recorded only once. The chain uses TRBV11-3 and TRBJ2-2; 11 bases map to TRBD1. CDR3 length: 15 amino acids. Germline V gene sequence: CDR1 SGHNT, CDR2 YENEEA. V trimming: 5 bases; J trimming: 7 bases; junction bases outside the gene matches: 6. CDR3 sequence (DNA): TGTGCCAGCAGCCAAGGGACAGGGGGTTTCGGGGAGCTGTTTTTT. Translated, it gives CASSQGTGGFGELFF.

This chain joins TRBV5-1 and TRBJ1-3; TRBD1 aligns across 7 bases. The germline gives CDR1 SGHRS, CDR2 YFSETQ. The CDR3 loop spans 15 amino acids. V was pared by 3 bases and J by 2 bases, with 5 bases of the junction left unmatched. The CDR3 nucleotides are TGCGCCAGCAGCTCCAGACAGGGAGCTGGAAACACCATATATTTT. It specifies CASSSRQGAGNTIYF. Based on the CDR3 plus reference TRBV5-1 and TRBJ1-3, the full variable domain is KAGVTQTPRYLIKTRGQQVTLSCSPISGHRSVSWYQQTPGQGLQFLFEYFSETQRNKGNFPGRFSGRQFSNSRSEMNVSTLELGDSALYLCASSSRQGAGNTIYFGEGSWLTVV.